This T cell receptor (beta chain) was found in a study of response to subunit inactivated influenza vaccine. One entry per CDR3 protein, called by TCRdb with MiXCR from the RT-PCR reads. The profile covers approximately 310,000 distinct CDR3 sequences, with 21% appearing a single time and about a tenth taken by the ten largest. Overall study findings and caveats: Each seasonal influenza vaccination, the authors suggested, recruits few new T cells.

The sample holds many counts of this clonotype. The antigen is unknown. Here the sequenced sample was PBMCs from blood, taken about 20 months after vaccination. The origin of this receptor is a man aged 50-75 years who received an inactivated influenza vaccine.

In nucleotides, the CDR3 is TGCAGTGCTACCCCGGGACTAGCGGGGACAGATACGCAGTATTTT. Amino acid sequence: CSATPGLAGTDTQYF. This chain links TRBV20-1 with TRBJ2-3; 13 bases are a match to TRBD2. Unmatched junction bases numbered 4, after V lost 4 bases and J lost 3 bases. CDR3 length equals 15 residues. Germline V lookup: CDR1 DFQATT, CDR2 SNEGSKA (reference sequence).